This TCR beta chain was identified in a study of cytomegalovirus exposure and HLA in healthy donors. Study-wide context: The roughly 120 validation repertoires matched the approximately 700 first-cohort repertoires in platform, a later analysis reported. The study, taken as a whole, reports: The investigators catalogued 150 or so TCR beta chains as cytomegalovirus-associated. It was found in a later analysis that first-cohort TCR clusters tended to co-occur in the 90 to 150 validation repertoires.

Worth noting for this clone: The antigen remains unidentified.

The germline gives CDR1 SGHDT, CDR2 YYEEEE. The germline V and J ends were trimmed by 4 bases and 0 bases, with 11 bases remaining between them. The CDR3 is 14 residues long. Data came from immunoSEQ multiplex PCR; TCRdb stores just in-frame clones and leaves some out. Among some 98,000 clones listed, roughly 87% were seen once. Separation from the roughly 670-subject first cohort characterized the roughly 120-subject validation cohort, to which the donors belonged. The chain is built from TRBV5-6 and TRBJ2-7; D possibly corresponds to TRBD2 (6 bases). This receptor was identified in a woman aged 25 to 39 in good health and CMV-seronegative. Specimen: PBMCs. The CDR3 protein is CASSQTLASYEQYF. The DNA for the CDR3 is TGTGCCAGCAGCCAAACACTAGCCTCCTACGAGCAGTACTTC.